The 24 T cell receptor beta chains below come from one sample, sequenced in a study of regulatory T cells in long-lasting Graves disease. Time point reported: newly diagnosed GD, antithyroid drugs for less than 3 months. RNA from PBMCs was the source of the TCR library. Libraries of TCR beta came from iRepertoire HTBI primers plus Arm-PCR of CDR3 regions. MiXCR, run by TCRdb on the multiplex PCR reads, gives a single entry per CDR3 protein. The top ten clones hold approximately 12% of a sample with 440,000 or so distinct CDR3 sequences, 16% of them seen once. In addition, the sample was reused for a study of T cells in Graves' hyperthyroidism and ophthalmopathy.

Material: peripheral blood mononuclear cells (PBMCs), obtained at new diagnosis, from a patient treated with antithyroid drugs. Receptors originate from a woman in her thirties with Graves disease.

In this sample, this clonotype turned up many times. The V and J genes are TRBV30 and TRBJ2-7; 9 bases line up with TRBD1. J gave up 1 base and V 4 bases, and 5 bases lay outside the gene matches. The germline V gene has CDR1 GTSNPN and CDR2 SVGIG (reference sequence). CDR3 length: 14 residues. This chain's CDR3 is CAWTPGTGSYEQYF. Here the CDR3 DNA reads TGTGCCTGGACCCCCGGGACAGGGTCCTACGAGCAGTACTTC.

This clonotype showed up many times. Here the CDR3 reads CASALAAEAFF. In DNA, the CDR3 is TGTGCCAGCGCTCTGGCGGCTGAAGCTTTCTTT. The rearrangement links TRBV7-9 to TRBJ1-1, with D hard to call. CDR3 length: 11 amino acids. CDR1 and CDR2 (germline): SEHNR, FQNEAQ (reference sequence). V lost 8 bases to trimming and J lost 6 bases, with 10 bases between them. Full variable domain (rest looked up from reference TRBV7-9 and TRBJ1-1): DTGVSQNPRHKITKRGQNVTFRCDPISEHNRLYWYRQTLGQGPEFLTYFQNEAQLEKSRLLSDRFSAERPKGSFSTLEIQRTEQGDSAMYLCASALAAEAFFGQGTRLTVV.

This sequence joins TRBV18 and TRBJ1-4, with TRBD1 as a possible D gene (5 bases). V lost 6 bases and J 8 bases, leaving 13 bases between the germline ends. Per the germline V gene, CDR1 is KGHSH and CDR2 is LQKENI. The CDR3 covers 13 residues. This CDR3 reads CASSRGTEEKLFF. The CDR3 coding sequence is TGTGCCAGCTCCCGGGGGACGGAGGAAAAACTGTTTTTT. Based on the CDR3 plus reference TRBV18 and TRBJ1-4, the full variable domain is NAGVMQNPRHLVRRRGQEARLRCSPMKGHSHVYWYRQLPEEGLKFMVYLQKENIIDESGMPKERFSAEFPKEGPSILRIQQVVRGDSAAYFCASSRGTEEKLFFGSGTQLSVL.

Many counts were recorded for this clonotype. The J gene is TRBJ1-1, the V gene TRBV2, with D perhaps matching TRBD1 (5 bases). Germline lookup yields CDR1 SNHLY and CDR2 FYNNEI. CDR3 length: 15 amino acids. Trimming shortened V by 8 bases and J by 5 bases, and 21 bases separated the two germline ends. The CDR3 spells CASAREGGALTEAFF. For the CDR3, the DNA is TGTGCCAGCGCCCGCGAGGGAGGGGCGTTGACTGAAGCTTTCTTT.

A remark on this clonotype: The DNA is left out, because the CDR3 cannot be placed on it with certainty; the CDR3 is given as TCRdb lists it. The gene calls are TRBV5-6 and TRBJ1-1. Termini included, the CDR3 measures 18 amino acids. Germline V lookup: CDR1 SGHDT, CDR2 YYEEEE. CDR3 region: CASSFYICSAVENTEAFF.

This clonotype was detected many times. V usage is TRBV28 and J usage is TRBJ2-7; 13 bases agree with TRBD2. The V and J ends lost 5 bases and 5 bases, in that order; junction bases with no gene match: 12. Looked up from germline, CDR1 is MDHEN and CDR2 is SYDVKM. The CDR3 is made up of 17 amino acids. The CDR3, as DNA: TGTGCCAGCAGTGCCCCCAAACTAGCGGGAGGGCCGGACGAGCAGTACTTC. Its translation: CASSAPKLAGGPDEQYF.

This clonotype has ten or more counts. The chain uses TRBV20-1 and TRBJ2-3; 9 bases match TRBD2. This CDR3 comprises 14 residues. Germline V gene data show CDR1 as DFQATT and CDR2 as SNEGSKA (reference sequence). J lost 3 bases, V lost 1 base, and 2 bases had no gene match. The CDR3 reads CSARGAGGTDTQYF. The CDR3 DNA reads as TGCAGTGCTAGAGGTGCGGGGGGGACAGATACGCAGTATTTT.

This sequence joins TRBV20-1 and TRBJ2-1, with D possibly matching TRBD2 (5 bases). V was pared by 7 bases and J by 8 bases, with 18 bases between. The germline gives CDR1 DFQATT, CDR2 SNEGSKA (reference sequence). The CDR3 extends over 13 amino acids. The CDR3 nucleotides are TGCAGTGTAAGAGGGCCGGGGTCGGATGAGCAGTTCTTC. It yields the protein CSVRGPGSDEQFF.

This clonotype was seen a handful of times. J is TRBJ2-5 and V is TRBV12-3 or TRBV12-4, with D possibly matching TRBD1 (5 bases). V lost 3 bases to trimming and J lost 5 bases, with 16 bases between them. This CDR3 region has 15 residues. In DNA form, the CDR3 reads TGTGCCAGCAGTTTGTTAGGGCAGGGTGGTGAGACCCAGTACTTC. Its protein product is CASSLLGQGGETQYF.

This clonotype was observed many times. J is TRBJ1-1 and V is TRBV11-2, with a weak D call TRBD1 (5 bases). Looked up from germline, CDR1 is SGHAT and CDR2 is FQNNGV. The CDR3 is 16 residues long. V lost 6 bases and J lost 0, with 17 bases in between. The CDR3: CASRHTSGTVNTEAFF. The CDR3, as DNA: TGTGCCAGCAGACACACGTCCGGGACGGTGAACACTGAAGCTTTCTTT.

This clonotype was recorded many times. As DNA, the CDR3 is TGTGCCAGTAGTATAAGCCAAAACAATGAGCAGTTCTTC. Its translation: CASSISQNNEQFF. J is TRBJ2-1 and V is TRBV19; D gene unclear. Between the trimmed V and J ends, which lost 2 bases and 5 bases, there was a span of 7 bases. CDR1 and CDR2 from the germline V gene are LNHDA and SQIVND (reference sequence). The CDR3 spans 13 residues.

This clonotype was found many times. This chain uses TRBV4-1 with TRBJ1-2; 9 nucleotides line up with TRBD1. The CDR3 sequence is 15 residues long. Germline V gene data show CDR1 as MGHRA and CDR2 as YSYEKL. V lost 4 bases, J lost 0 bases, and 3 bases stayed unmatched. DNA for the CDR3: TGCGCCAGCAGCCTGGGACAGGGTCCTAACTATGGCTACACCTTC. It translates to CASSLGQGPNYGYTF.

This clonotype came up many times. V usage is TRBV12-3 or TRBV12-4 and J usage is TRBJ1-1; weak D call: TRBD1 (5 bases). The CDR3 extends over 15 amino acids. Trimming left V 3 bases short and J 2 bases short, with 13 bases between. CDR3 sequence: CASSFSGRLNTEAFF. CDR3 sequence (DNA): TGTGCCAGCAGTTTCTCGGGGCGCCTAAACACTGAAGCTTTCTTT.

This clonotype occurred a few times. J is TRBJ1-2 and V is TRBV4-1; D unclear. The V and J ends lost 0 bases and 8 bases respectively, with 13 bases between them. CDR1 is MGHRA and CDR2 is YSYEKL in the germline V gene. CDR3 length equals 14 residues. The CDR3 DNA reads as TGCGCCAGCAGCCAAGATGTGGTTCCTGGGGGCTACACCTTC. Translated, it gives CASSQDVVPGGYTF.

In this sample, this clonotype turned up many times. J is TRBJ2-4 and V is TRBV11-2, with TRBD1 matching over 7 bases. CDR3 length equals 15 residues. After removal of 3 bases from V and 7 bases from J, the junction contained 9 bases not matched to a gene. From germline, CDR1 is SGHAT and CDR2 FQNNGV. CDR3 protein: CASSFLRGRNNIQYF. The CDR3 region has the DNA TGTGCCAGCAGCTTTTTGAGGGGGCGAAATAACATTCAGTACTTC.

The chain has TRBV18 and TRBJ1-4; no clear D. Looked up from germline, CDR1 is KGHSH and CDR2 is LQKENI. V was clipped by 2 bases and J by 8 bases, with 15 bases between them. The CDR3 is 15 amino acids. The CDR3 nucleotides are TGTGCCAGCTCACCAAGCCAGGCCCAGAGGGAAAAACTGTTTTTT. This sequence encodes CASSPSQAQREKLFF.

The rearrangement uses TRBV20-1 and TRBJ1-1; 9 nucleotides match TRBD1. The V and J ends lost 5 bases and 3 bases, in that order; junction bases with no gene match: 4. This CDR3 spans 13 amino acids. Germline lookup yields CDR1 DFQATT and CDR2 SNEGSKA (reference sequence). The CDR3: CSASDRGDTEAFF. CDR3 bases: TGCAGTGCTTCAGACAGGGGGGACACTGAAGCTTTCTTT.

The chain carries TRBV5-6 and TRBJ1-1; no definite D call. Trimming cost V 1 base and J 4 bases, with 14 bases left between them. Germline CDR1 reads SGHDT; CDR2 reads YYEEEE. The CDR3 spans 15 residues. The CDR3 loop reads CASSLFGKGSTEAFF. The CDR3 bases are TGTGCCAGCAGCTTGTTTGGGAAGGGTTCCACTGAAGCTTTCTTT.

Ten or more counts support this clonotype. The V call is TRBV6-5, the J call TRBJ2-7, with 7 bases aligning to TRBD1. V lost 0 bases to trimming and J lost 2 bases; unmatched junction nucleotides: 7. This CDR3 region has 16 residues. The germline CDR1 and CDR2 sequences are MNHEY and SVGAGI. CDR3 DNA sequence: TGTGCCAGCAGTTACTCGAGGGACAGAGCCCCCTACGAGCAGTACTTC. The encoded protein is CASSYSRDRAPYEQYF.

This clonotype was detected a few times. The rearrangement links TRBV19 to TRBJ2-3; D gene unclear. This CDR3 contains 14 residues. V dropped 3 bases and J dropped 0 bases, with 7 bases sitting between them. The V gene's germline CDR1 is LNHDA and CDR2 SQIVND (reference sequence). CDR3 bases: TGTGCCAGTAGTATTTCCGGCAGCACAGATACGCAGTATTTT. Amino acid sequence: CASSISGSTDTQYF.

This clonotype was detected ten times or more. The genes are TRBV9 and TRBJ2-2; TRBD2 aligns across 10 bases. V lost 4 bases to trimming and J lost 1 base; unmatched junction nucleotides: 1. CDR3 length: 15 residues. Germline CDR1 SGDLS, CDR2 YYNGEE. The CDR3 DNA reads TGTGCCAGCAGCCCTAGCGGGAGGAACACCGGGGAGCTGTTTTTT. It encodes CASSPSGRNTGELFF.

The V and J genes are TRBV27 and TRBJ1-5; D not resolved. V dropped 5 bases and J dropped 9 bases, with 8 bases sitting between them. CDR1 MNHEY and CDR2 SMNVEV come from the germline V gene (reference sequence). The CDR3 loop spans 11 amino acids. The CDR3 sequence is CASSPMWPQHF. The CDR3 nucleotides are TGTGCCAGCAGTCCTATGTGGCCCCAGCATTTT.

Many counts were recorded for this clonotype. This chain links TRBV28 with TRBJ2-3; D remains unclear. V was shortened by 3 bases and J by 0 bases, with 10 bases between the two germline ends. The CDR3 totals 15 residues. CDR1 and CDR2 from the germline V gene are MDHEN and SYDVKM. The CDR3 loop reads CASSFRTFSTDTQYF. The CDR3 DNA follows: TGTGCCAGCAGTTTTAGGACCTTCAGCACAGATACGCAGTATTTT.

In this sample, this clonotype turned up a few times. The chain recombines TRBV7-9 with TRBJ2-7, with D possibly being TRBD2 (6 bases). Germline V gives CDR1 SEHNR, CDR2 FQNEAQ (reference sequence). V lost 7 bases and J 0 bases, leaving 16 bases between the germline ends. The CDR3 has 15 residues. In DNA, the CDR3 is TGTGCCAGCACCGGAATGGCGGGATTCTCCTACGAGCAGTACTTC. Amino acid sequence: CASTGMAGFSYEQYF.